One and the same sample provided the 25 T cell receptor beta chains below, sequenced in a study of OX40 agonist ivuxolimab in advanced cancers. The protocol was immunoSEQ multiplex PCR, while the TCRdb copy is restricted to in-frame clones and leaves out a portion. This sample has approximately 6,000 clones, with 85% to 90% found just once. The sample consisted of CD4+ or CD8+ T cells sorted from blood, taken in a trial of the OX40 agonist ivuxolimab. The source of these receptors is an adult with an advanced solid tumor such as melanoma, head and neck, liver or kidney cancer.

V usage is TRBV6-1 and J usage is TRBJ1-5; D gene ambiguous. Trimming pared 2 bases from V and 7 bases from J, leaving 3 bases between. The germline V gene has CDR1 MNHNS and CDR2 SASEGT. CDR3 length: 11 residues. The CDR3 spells CASSENQPQHF. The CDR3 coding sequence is TGTGCCAGCAGTGAAAACCAGCCCCAGCATTTT.

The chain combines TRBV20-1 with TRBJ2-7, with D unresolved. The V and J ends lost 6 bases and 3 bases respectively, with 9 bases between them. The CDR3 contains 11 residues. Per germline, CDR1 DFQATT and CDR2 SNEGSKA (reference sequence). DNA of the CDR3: TGCAGTGCCAAGTATGGCTACGAGCAGTACTTC. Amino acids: CSAKYGYEQYF.

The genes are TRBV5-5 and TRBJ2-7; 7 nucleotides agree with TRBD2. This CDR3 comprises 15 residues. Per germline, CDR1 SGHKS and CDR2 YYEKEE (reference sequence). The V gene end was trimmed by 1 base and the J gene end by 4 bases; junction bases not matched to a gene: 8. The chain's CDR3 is CASSLQAGNLYEQYF. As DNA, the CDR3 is TGTGCCAGCAGCTTGCAAGCGGGAAATCTTTACGAGCAGTACTTC. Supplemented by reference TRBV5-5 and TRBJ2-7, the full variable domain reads DAGVTQSPTHLIKTRGQQVTLRCSPISGHKSVSWYQQVLGQGPQFIFQYYEKEERGRGNFPDRFSARQFPNYSSELNVNALLLGDSALYLCASSLQAGNLYEQYFGPGTRLTVT.

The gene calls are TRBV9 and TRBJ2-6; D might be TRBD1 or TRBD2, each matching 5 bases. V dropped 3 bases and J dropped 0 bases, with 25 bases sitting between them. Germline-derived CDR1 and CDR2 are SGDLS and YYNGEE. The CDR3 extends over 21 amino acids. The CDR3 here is CASSGEGNVGQKVSGANVLTF. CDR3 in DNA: TGTGCCAGCAGCGGAGAGGGGAACGTTGGGCAGAAAGTCTCTGGGGCCAACGTCCTGACTTTC.

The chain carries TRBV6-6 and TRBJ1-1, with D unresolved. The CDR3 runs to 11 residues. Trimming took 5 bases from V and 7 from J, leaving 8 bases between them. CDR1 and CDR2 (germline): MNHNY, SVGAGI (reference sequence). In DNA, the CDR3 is TGTGCCAGCAGTGGCGGGCGTGAAGCTTTCTTT. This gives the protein CASSGGREAFF.

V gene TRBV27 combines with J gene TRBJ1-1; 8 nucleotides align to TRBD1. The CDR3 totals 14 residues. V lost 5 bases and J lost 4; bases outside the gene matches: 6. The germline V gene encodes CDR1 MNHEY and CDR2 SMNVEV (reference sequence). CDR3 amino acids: CASSAQTGVTEAFF. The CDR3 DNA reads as TGTGCCAGCAGTGCCCAGACAGGGGTCACTGAAGCTTTCTTT.

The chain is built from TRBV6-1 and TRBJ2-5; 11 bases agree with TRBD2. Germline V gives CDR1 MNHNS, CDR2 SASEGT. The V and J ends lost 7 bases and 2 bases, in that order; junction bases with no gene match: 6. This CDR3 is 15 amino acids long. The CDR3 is CASTWTSGLQETQYF. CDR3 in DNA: TGTGCCAGCACCTGGACTAGCGGGTTACAAGAGACCCAGTACTTC.

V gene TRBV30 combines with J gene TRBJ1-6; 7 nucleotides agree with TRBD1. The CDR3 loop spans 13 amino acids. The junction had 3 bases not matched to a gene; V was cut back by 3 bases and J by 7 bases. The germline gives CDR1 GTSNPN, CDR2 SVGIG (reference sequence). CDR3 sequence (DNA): TGTGCCTGGAGACAGGGGTCGAATTCACCCCTCCACTTT. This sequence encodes CAWRQGSNSPLHF.

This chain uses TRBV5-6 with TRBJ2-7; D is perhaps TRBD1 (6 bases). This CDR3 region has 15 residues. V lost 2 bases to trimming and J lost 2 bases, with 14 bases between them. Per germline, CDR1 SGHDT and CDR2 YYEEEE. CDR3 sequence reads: CASSLSGTRTYEQYF. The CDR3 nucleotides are TGTGCCAGCAGCTTATCAGGGACAAGAACCTACGAGCAGTACTTC.

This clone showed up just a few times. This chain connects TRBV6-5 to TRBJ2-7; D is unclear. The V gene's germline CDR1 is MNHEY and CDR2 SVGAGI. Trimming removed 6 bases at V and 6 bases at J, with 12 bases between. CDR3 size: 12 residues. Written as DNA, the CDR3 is TGTGCCAGCAGCCCCGACTCTCTCGAGCAGTACTTC. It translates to CASSPDSLEQYF.

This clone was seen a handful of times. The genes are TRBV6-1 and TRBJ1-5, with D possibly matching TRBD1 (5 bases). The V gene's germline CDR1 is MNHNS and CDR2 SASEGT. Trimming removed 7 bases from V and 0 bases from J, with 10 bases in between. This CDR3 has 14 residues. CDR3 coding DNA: TGTGCCAGCACGACAGACTATAGCAATCAGCCCCAGCATTTT. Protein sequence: CASTTDYSNQPQHF.

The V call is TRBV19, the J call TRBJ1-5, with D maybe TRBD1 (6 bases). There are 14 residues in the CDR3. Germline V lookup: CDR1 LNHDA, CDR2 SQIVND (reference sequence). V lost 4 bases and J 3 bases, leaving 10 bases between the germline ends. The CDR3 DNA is TGTGCCAGTAGTACCCGACAGGACAATCAGCCCCAGCATTTT. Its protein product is CASSTRQDNQPQHF.

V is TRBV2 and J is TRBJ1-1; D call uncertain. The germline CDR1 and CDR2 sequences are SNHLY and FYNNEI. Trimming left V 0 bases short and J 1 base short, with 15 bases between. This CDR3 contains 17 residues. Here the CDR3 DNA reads TGTGCCAGCAGTGAAGCGCTTCTGGTAGAGTCGAACACTGAAGCTTTCTTT. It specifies CASSEALLVESNTEAFF.

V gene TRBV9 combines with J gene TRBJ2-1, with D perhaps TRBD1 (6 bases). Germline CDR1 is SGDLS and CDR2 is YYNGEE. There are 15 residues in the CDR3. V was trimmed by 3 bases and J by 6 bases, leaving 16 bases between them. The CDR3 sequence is CASSAEGGPGNEQFF. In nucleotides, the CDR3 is TGTGCCAGCAGCGCCGAAGGGGGTCCGGGCAATGAGCAGTTCTTC.

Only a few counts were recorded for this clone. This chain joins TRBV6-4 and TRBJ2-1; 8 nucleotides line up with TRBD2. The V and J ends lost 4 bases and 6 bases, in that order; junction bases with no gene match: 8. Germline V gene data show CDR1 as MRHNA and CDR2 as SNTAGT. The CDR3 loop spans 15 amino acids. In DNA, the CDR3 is TGTGCCAGCAGTGTAAAAGCGGGAGCGATCAATGAGCAGTTCTTC. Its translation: CASSVKAGAINEQFF.

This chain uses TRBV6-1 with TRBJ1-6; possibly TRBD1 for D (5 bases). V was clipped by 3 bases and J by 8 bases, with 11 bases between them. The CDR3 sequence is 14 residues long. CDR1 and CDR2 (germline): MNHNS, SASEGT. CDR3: CASSDTGQHSPLHF. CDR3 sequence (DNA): TGTGCCAGCAGTGATACAGGCCAACATTCACCCCTCCACTTT.

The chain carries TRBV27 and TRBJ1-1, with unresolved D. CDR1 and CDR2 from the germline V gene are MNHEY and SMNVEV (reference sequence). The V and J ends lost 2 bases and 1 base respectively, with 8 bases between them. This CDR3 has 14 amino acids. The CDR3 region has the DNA TGTGCCAGCAGTTTAAAGGGATGGAACACTGAAGCTTTCTTT. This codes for CASSLKGWNTEAFF.

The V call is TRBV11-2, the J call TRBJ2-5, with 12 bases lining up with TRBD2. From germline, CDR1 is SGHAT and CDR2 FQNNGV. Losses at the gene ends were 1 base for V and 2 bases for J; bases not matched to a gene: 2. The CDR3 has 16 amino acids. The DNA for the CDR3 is TGTGCCAGCAGCTTAGCTAGCGGGAGGGTACAAGAGACCCAGTACTTC. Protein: CASSLASGRVQETQYF.

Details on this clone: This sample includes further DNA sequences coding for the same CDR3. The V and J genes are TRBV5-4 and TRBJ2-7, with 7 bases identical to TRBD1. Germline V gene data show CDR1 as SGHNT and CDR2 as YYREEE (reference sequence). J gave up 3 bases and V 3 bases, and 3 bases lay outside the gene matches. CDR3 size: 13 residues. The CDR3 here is CASSWDRNYEQYF. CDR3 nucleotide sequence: TGTGCCAGCAGCTGGGACAGAAACTACGAGCAGTACTTC.

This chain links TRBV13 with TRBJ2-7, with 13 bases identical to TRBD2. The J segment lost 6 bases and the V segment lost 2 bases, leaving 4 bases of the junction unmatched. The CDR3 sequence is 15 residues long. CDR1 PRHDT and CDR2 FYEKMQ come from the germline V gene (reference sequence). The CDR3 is CASSLSWTSGSEQYF. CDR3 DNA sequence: TGTGCCAGCAGCTTAAGTTGGACTAGCGGGAGCGAGCAGTACTTC.

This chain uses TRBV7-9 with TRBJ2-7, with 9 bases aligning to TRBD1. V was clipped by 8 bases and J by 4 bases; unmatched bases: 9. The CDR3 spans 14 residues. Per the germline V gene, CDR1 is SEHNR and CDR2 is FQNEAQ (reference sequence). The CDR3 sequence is CASGDREGNYEQYF. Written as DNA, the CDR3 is TGTGCCAGCGGGGACAGGGAGGGGAATTACGAGCAGTACTTC.

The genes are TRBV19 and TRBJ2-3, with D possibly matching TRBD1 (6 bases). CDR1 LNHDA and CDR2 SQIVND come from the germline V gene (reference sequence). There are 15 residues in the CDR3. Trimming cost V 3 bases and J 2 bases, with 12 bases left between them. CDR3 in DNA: TGTGCCAGTAGTATTGAAGGGGGTGTCACAGATACGCAGTATTTT. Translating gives CASSIEGGVTDTQYF.

The CDR3 region has the DNA TGTGCCAGCAGTGAATGGACTAGCGGGGGGGGAGGATATGAGCAGTTCTTC. Its translation: CASSEWTSGGGGYEQFF. J is TRBJ2-1 and V is TRBV2; the match to TRBD2 covers 15 bases. The CDR3 is made up of 17 amino acids. V lost 2 bases to trimming and J lost 8 bases; unmatched junction nucleotides: 7. Germline CDR1 reads SNHLY; CDR2 reads FYNNEI.

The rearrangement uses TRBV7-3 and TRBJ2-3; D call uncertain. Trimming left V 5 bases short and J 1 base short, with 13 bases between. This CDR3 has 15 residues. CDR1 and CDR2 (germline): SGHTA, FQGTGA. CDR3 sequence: CASSVTPTRTDTQYF. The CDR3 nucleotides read TGTGCCAGCAGCGTGACCCCGACCCGCACAGATACGCAGTATTTT.

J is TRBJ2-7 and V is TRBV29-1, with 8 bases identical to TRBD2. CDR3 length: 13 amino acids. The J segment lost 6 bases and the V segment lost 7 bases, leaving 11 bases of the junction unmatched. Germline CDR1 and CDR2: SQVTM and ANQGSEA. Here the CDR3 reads CSATGGEFPEQYF. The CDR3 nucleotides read TGCAGCGCAACGGGGGGGGAGTTCCCCGAGCAGTACTTC.